A single TCR beta chain is shown here with its context. Positively selected for CCR7, the CD45RO-negative cells used as naive CD8 cells excluded terminally differentiated effector memory CD45RA+ cells. This sample is drawn from a study of shared clonotypes between healthy human individuals. The assay was immunoSEQ multiplex PCR, and TCRdb's table has in-frame clones only and misses some. The table shows some 800,000 clones, with 80% to 95% occurring only once. The V end lost 6 bases, the J end lost 6 bases, and 21 bases lay between the germline ends. CDR1 and CDR2 (germline): MGHDK, SYGVNS. The CDR3 contains 16 residues.

The specimen was naive CD8+ T cells sorted from blood. The chain links TRBV25-1 to TRBJ2-1, with D possibly being TRBD2 (6 bases). This receptor was taken from a man aged 25-40 years in good health. The CDR3, as DNA: TGTGCCAGCAGCTTGACTAGTGGGAGTTTTTCCAATGAGCAGTTCTTC. It is translated as CASSLTSGSFSNEQFF.